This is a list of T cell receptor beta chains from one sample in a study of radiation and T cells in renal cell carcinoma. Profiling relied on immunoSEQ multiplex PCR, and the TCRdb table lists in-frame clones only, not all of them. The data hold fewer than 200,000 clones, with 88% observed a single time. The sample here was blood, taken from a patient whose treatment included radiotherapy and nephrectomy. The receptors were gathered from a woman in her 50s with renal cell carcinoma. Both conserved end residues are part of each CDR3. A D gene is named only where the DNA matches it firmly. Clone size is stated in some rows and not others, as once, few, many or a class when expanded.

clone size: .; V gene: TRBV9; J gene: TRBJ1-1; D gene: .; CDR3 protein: CASSVVSELNTEAFF; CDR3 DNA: TGTGCCAGCAGCGTAGTCAGCGAATTGAACACTGAAGCTTTCTTT
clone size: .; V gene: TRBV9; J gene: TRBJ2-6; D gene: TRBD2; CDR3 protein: CASSVGEGAGANVLTF; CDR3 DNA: TGTGCCAGCAGCGTAGGGGAGGGTGCTGGGGCCAACGTCCTGACTTTC
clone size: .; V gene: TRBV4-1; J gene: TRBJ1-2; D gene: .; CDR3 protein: CASSQPRGGLLDYGHTF; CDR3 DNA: TGCGCCAGCAGCCAACCGAGGGGGGGCTTGTTAGATTATGGCCACACCTTC
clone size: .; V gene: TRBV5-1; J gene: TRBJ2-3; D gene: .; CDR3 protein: CASSLALNTDTQYF; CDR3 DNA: TGCGCCAGCAGCTTGGCCCTGAACACAGATACGCAGTATTTT
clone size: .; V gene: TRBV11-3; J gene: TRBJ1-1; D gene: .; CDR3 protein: CASSLAGSNEAFF; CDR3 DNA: TGTGCCAGCAGCTTGGCCGGGTCCAATGAAGCTTTCTTT
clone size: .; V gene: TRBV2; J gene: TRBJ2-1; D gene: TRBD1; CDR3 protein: CASTGASEQFF; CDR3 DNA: TGTGCCAGTACAGGGGCCAGTGAGCAGTTCTTC
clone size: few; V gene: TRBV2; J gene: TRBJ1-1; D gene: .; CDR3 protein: CASKNEAEAFF; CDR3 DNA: TGTGCCAGCAAAAATGAAGCTGAAGCTTTCTTT
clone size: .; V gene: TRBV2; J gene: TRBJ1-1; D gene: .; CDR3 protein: CASSTYRRGTEAFF; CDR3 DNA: TGTGCCAGCAGTACCTACAGGAGGGGGACTGAAGCTTTCTTT
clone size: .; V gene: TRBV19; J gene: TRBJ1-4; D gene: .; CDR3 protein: CASRGATGSTNEKLFF; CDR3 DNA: TGTGCCAGTAGAGGAGCTACAGGATCAACTAATGAAAAACTGTTTTTT
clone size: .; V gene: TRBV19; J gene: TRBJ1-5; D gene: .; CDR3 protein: CASSIPGGGNQPQHF; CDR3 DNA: TGTGCCAGTAGTATTCCAGGAGGGGGAAATCAGCCCCAGCATTTT
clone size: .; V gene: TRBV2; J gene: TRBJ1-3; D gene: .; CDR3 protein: CASSIRTSGNTIYF; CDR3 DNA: TGTGCCAGCAGTATCCGGACCTCTGGAAACACCATATATTTT
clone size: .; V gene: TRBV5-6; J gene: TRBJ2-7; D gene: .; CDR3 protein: CASQLTWGPSYEQYF; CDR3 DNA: TGTGCCAGCCAGCTTACGTGGGGACCGTCCTACGAGCAGTACTTC
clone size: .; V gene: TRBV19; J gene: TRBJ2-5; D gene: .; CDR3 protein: CASSTGLGETQYF; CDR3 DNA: TGTGCCAGTAGTACAGGGTTAGGAGAGACCCAGTACTTC
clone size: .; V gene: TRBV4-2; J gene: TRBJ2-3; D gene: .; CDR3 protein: CASSQTFDRYTDTQYF; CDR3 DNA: TGTGCCAGCAGCCAAACTTTTGACAGGTACACAGATACGCAGTATTTT
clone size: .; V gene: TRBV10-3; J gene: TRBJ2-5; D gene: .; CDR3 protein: CAISESVGQPNF; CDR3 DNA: TGTGCCATCAGTGAGTCAGTAGGCCAGCCTAACTTC
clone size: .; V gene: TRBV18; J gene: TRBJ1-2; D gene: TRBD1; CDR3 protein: CASSPTGTGEGYTF; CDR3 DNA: TGTGCCAGCTCACCGACCGGGACAGGAGAAGGCTACACCTTC
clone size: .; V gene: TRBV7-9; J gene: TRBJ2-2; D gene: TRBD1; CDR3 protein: CASSFPGTGSLFF; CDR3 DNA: TGTGCCAGCAGCTTCCCCGGGACAGGGTCGCTGTTTTTT
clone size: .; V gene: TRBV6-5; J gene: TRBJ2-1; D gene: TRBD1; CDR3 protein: CATSGTGVYNEQFF; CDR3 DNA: TGTGCCACTTCTGGGACAGGGGTATACAATGAGCAGTTCTTC
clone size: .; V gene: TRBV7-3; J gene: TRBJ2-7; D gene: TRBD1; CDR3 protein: CASSPAGGHEQYF; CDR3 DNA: TGTGCCAGCAGCCCGGCAGGGGGCCACGAGCAGTACTTC
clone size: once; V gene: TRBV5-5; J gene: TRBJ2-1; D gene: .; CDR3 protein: CASSYTMDEQFF; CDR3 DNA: TGTGCCAGCAGCTATACTATGGATGAGCAGTTCTTC
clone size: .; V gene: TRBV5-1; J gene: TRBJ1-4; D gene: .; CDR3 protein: CASSPTGMAGGSTNEKLFF; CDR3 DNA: TGCGCCAGCAGCCCGACTGGGATGGCAGGTGGATCAACTAATGAAAAACTGTTTTTT
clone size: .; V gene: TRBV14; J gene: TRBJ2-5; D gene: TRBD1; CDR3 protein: CASSQRFKGGGETQYF; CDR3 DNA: TGTGCCAGCAGCCAGCGGTTCAAAGGGGGCGGAGAGACCCAGTACTTC
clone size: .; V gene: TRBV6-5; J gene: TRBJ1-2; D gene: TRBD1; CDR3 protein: CASTTGGWGYTF; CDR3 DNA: TGTGCCAGCACCACAGGGGGCTGGGGCTACACCTTC
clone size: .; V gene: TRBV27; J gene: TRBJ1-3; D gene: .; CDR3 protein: CASSLPSGNTIYF; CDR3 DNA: TGTGCCAGCAGTTTACCCTCGGGAAACACCATATATTTT
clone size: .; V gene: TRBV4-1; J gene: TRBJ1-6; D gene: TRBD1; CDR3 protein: CASSPLTGSSYNSPLHF; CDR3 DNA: TGCGCCAGCAGCCCCTTGACAGGGAGCTCCTATAATTCACCCCTCCACTTT
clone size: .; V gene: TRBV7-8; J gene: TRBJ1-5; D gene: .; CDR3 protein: CASGKGQHNQPQHF; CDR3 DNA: TGTGCCAGCGGAAAAGGACAGCACAATCAGCCCCAGCATTTT
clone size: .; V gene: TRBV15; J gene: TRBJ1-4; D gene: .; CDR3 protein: CATSIPGTNEKLFF; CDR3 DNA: TGTGCCACCAGCATACCGGGCACTAATGAAAAACTGTTTTTT
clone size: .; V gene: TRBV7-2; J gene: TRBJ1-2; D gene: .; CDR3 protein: CASSLDGDYGYTF; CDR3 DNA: TGTGCCAGCAGTCTGGACGGAGACTATGGCTACACCTTC
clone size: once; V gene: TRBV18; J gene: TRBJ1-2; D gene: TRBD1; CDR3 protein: CASSPSRQGNGYTF; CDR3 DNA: TGTGCCAGCTCACCATCACGACAGGGGAATGGCTACACCTTC
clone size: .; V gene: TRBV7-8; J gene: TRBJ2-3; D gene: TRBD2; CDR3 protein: CASSAGLAGGETDTQYF; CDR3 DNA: TGTGCCAGCAGCGCGGGACTAGCGGGGGGGGAAACAGATACGCAGTATTTT
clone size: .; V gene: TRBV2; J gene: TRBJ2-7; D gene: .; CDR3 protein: CASTRGTASYEQYF; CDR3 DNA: TGTGCCAGCACTAGAGGGACGGCATCCTACGAGCAGTACTTC
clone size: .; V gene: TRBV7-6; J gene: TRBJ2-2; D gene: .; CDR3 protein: CASSPYFIGATNTGELFF; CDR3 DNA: TGTGCCAGCAGCCCGTACTTTATTGGGGCTACGAACACCGGGGAGCTGTTTTTT
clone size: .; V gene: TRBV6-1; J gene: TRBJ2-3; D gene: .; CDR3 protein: CASSGVGGRTDTQYF; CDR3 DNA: TGTGCCAGCAGCGGGGTGGGGGGCCGCACAGATACGCAGTATTTT
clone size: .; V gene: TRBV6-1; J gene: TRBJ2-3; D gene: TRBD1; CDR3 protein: CASSEGGTGLDTQYF; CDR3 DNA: TGTGCCAGCAGTGAGGGTGGGACAGGGCTGGATACGCAGTATTTT
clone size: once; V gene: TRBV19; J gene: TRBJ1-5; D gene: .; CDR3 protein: CASSRGTLNQPQHF; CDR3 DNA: TGTGCCAGTAGTAGGGGGACCCTCAATCAGCCCCAGCATTTT
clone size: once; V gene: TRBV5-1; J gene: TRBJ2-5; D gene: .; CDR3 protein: CASSVSGKETQYF; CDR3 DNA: TGCGCCAGCAGCGTCAGCGGTAAAGAGACCCAGTACTTC
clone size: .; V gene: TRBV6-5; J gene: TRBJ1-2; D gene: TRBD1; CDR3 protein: CASSPPGTASYGYTF; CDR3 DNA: TGTGCCAGCAGTCCGCCGGGGACAGCAAGCTATGGCTACACCTTC
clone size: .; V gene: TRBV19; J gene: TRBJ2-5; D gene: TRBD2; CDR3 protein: CASSPGLAGGQETQYF; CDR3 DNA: TGTGCCAGTAGCCCAGGACTAGCGGGGGGACAAGAGACCCAGTACTTC
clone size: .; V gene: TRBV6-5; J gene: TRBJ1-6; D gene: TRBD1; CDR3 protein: CASSFRQGGLNSPLHF; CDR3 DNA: TGTGCCAGCAGTTTTAGACAGGGCGGTTTGAATTCACCCCTCCACTTT
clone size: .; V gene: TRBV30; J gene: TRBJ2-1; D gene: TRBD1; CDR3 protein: CATGGQGATLANEQFF; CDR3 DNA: TGTGCCACGGGGGGACAGGGGGCCACCCTGGCCAATGAGCAGTTCTTC
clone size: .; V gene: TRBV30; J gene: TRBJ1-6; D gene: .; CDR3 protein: CAWSGDGGGSPLHF; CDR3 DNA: TGTGCCTGGAGTGGGGACGGGGGAGGATCACCCCTCCACTTT
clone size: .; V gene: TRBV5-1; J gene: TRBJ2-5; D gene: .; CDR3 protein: CASSSGSTQETQYF; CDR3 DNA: TGCGCCAGCAGCTCAGGCAGTACCCAAGAGACCCAGTACTTC
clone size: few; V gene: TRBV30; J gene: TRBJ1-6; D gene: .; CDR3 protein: CAWSRGESYNSPLHF; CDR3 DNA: TGTGCCTGGAGTAGGGGGGAGTCCTATAATTCACCCCTCCACTTT
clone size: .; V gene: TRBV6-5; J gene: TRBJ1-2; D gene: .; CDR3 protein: CASSTPGTNPYGYTF; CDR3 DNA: TGTGCCAGCAGTACTCCCGGGACAAATCCATATGGCTACACCTTC
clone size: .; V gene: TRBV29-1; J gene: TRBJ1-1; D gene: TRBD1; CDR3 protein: CSGTGVKGNTEAFF; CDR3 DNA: TGCAGCGGAACAGGGGTAAAGGGTAACACTGAAGCTTTCTTT